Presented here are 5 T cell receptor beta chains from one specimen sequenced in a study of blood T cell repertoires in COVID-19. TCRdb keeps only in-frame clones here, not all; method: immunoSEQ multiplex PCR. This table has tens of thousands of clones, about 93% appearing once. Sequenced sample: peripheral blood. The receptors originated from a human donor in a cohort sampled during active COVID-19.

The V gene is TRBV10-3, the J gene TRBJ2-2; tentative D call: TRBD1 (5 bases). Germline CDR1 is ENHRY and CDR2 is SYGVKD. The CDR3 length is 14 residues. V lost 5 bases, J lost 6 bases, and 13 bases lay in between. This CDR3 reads CAISSGASAGELFF. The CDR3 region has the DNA TGTGCCATCAGTTCTGGGGCATCCGCCGGGGAGCTGTTTTTT.

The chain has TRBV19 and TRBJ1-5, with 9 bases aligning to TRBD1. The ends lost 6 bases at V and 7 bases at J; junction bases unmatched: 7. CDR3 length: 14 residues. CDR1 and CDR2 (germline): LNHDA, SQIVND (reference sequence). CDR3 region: CASSEQGARQPQHF. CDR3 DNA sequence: TGTGCCAGTAGCGAACAGGGGGCCCGGCAGCCCCAGCATTTT.

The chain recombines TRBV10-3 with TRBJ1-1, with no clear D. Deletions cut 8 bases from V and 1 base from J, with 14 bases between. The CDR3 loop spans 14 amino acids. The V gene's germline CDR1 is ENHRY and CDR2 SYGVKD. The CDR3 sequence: CAIATGGPNTEAFF. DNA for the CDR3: TGTGCCATCGCAACCGGAGGGCCGAACACTGAAGCTTTCTTT.

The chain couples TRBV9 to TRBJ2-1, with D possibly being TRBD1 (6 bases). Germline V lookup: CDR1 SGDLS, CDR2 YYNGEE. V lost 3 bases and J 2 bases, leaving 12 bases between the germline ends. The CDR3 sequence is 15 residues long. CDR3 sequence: CASSASGQTYNEQFF. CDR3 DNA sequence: TGTGCCAGCAGCGCCTCGGGACAAACCTACAATGAGCAGTTCTTC.

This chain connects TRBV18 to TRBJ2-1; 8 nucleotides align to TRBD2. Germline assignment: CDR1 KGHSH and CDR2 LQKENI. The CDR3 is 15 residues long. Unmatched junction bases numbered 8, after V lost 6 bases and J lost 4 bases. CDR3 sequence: CASSARGAVYNEQFF. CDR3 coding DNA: TGTGCCAGCTCGGCGCGGGGGGCCGTTTACAATGAGCAGTTCTTC.